These 5 T cell receptor beta chains originate from one sample sequenced in a study of cytomegalovirus exposure and HLA in healthy donors (dated by TCRdb to the late 2010s). The library was produced with the immunoSEQ multiplex PCR assay. For the multiplex PCR, a mixture combining 60 forward primers for TCR Vbeta segments and 13 reverse primers for TCR Jbeta segments was used. TCRdb retrieved this table from immuneACCESS and kept in-frame rearrangements only. Not all clones are present; in checked studies, unresolved V genes account for under half, and no reason is known for the remainder. For this sample the table gives about 170,000 clones, of which roughly 84% were detected only once. Approximately 1.3% of the sample rests with the top ten. What was sequenced was PBMCs. The receptors come from a boy aged 2 to 10 in good health and CMV-seronegative.

The chain joins TRBV5-1 to TRBJ2-1; unclear D gene. The CDR3 sequence is 13 residues long. V was cut by 1 base and J by 5 bases, with 7 bases left in between. In germline, CDR1 is SGHRS, CDR2 YFSETQ. CDR3 loop: CASSLTQDNEQFF. The CDR3 nucleotides read TGCGCCAGCAGCTTGACGCAGGACAATGAGCAGTTCTTC.

This sequence joins TRBV5-1 and TRBJ2-1, with D perhaps matching TRBD2 (7 bases). Trimming stripped 5 bases from V and 7 bases from J, with 19 bases between. Germline CDR1 reads SGHRS; CDR2 reads YFSETQ. The CDR3 sequence is 15 residues long. The CDR3 loop is CASSREGGAWNEQFF. The CDR3 DNA is TGCGCCAGCAGTAGAGAGGGGGGGGCCTGGAATGAGCAGTTCTTC.

This clone turned up a few times. The J gene is TRBJ1-3, the V gene TRBV7-2, with D perhaps matching TRBD1 (6 bases). Trimming removed 5 bases at V and 0 bases at J, with 11 bases between. Germline V gene lookup returns CDR1 SGHTA and CDR2 FQGNSA. The CDR3 contains 15 residues. The CDR3 DNA reads as TGTGCCAGCAGCCTGGACAGTAACTCTGGAAACACCATATATTTT. This encodes CASSLDSNSGNTIYF.

This chain joins TRBV10-3 and TRBJ2-3, with TRBD2 matching over 12 bases. CDR1 and CDR2 (germline): ENHRY, SYGVKD. Trimming took 10 bases from V and 5 from J; bases not matched to a gene: 7. The CDR3 contains 14 residues. CDR3 sequence (DNA): TGTGCCACTAGACCGGGACTAGCGGGAGATACGCAGTATTTT. This sequence encodes CATRPGLAGDTQYF.

V is TRBV18 and J is TRBJ2-7, with D maybe TRBD1 (5 bases). Deletions cut 3 bases from V and 4 bases from J, with 16 bases between. Germline V gives CDR1 KGHSH, CDR2 LQKENI. The CDR3 length is 15 residues. The CDR3 nucleotides read TGTGCCAGCTCACCGTTTGGCAGGGATAGGTACGAGCAGTACTTC. It is translated as CASSPFGRDRYEQYF.